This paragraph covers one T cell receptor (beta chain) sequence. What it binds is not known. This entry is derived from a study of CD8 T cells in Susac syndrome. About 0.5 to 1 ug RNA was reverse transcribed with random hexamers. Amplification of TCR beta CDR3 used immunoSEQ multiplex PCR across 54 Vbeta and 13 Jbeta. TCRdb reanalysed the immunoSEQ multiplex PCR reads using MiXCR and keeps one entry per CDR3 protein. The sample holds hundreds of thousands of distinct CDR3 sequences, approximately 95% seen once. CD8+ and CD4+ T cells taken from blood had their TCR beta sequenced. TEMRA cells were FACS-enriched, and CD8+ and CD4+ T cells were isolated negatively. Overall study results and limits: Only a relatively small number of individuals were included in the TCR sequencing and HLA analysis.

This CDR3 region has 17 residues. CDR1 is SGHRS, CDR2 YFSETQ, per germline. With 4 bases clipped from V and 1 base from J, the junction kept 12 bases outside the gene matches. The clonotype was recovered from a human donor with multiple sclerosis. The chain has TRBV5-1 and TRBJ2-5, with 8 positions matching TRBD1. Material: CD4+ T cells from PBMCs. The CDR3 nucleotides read TGCGCCAGCAGCATCCCCGGGACAGGAGTCTCCCAAGAGACCCAGTACTTC. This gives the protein CASSIPGTGVSQETQYF.